The clone carrying this TCR beta chain turned up a few times. Its antigen is still unknown. V lost 1 base and J 4 bases, leaving 16 bases between the germline ends. The CDR3 contains 16 residues. The V gene's germline CDR1 is LGHNA and CDR2 YNFKEQ. The sample is drawn from a study of beta chain features in type 1 diabetes. Notes on the study in general: Among patients, naive, central memory and Treg TCRB repertoires appeared more similar than among healthy donors. Among all four CD4+ subsets, Type 1 diabetes patients had TCRB CDR3s that were moderately but significantly shorter.

Per donor, one heparinised blood draw averaged about 100 mL. Sorting produced populations that all topped 95% purity. Every isolated RNA sample was fully reverse transcribed, so sequencing captured expressed TCRB transcripts. Regulatory, naive and central memory T cell samples averaged roughly 3.8 million reads. The protocol was immunoSEQ multiplex PCR, while the TCRdb copy is restricted to in-frame clones and leaves out a portion. The sample has fewer than 200,000 clones; over 9% are singletons. This sequence originates from a man younger than 45 with type 1 diabetes. The sequencing input was central memory CD4+ T cells from blood. V and J are TRBV4-2 and TRBJ1-2; a weak D match, TRBD1 (6 bases). DNA of the CDR3: TGTGCCAGCAGCCAAGCGGGGGGCGAGGGATCCTATGGCTACACCTTC. Translated, it gives CASSQAGGEGSYGYTF.